This entry is about one T cell receptor (beta chain). Antigen unknown. This clone may be a read error of a much larger clone one base away. Sampling of bone marrow took place during active disease in every patient. CDR1 and CDR2 (germline): SGHTA, FQGNSA. Trimming took 4 bases from V and 7 from J, leaving 14 bases between them. The CDR3 is 13 residues long. This sample was included in a study of read filtering for tumor transcriptome and immune sequencing. Overall study: After DNase treatment, RNA was made into whole-transcriptome libraries. Study outcomes and limitations: Even smaller IR-seq throughput identified most shared clonotypes. Single-read clonotypes: about 83% of IR-seq clonotypes (around 3.5% of reads), about 75% of RNA-seq clonotypes (nearly 45% of reads).

From roughly 390 ng of RNA, a library with molecular barcoded alpha/delta and beta/gamma adaptors was made. Each CDR3 protein is one row after TCRdb ran MiXCR on the reads. This repertoire shows about 57,000 distinct CDR3 sequences, approximately 22% found once; its top ten account for roughly 17%. Material: a population of CD138-negative cells sorted from bone marrow. This receptor was identified in a donor aged 40 or older with multiple myeloma. The chain joins TRBV7-2 to TRBJ2-7; maybe TRBD1 (6 bases). CDR3 DNA sequence: TGTGCCAGCAGCTCAGGGGTCGGCGGAGAGCAGTACTTC. Its translation is CASSSGVGGEQYF.